Following are 21 T cell receptor beta chains from one sample sequenced in a study of blood T cell repertoires in COVID-19. Using immunoSEQ multiplex PCR, the repertoire was profiled, and TCRdb retains in-frame clones only, with some absent. The sample includes around 300,000 clones, about nine tenths seen only once; the top ten take less than 2.5%. Sequencing was carried out using peripheral blood. These receptor sequences come from a middle-aged man with acute or convalescent COVID-19.

The chain couples TRBV5-1 to TRBJ1-1; D is possibly TRBD1 (5 bases). Germline V gene lookup returns CDR1 SGHRS and CDR2 YFSETQ. The germline V and J ends were trimmed by 4 bases and 4 bases, with 20 bases remaining between them. This CDR3 has 16 amino acids. DNA for the CDR3: TGCGCCAGCAGCGCCCTCCCCGGGGGAGGGGTCACTGAAGCTTTCTTT. Its protein product is CASSALPGGGVTEAFF.

This chain links TRBV6-5 with TRBJ2-1; 14 bases line up with TRBD2. V shed 4 bases and J 7 bases; nucleotides not matched to a gene: 3. Germline V gives CDR1 MNHEY, CDR2 SVGAGI. The CDR3 length is 15 residues. The CDR3 is CASSSGLAGGNEQFF. The CDR3 nucleotides read TGTGCCAGCAGTTCCGGACTAGCGGGGGGAAATGAGCAGTTCTTC.

The chain is built from TRBV29-1 and TRBJ2-5; the match to TRBD1 covers 9 bases. The CDR3 loop spans 13 amino acids. Germline V gene lookup returns CDR1 SQVTM and CDR2 ANQGSEA. CDR3 DNA: TGCACCGCCGGGACAGGGTACCAAGAGACCCAGTACTTC. It translates to CTAGTGYQETQYF.

This chain joins TRBV28 and TRBJ2-1, with 7 positions matching TRBD2. The CDR3 totals 16 residues. Germline values: CDR1 MDHEN, CDR2 SYDVKM. Germline trimming cut 1 base from V and 4 bases from J; bases unmatched to any gene: 7. The CDR3 region has the DNA TGTGCCAGCAGTTTATCTAGCCGGGAGGTGTACAATGAGCAGTTCTTC. This codes for CASSLSSREVYNEQFF.

The sample holds a few counts of this clone. J is TRBJ1-2 and V is TRBV9; 7 bases are a match to TRBD1. The CDR3 contains 18 residues. J lost 2 bases, V lost 4 bases, and 17 bases had no gene match. Germline CDR1 SGDLS, CDR2 YYNGEE. The CDR3 spells CASSPPDLRQGGNYGYTF. Here the CDR3 DNA reads TGTGCCAGCAGCCCCCCGGACCTTCGACAGGGTGGGAACTATGGCTACACCTTC.

This chain connects TRBV12-5 to TRBJ2-5, with TRBD1 matching 10 bases. The CDR3 covers 14 residues. CDR1 LGHNT and CDR2 FRNRAP come from the germline V gene. The trim removed 7 bases at V and 4 bases at J, leaving 6 bases unmatched. The CDR3 spells CASDTRDRGETQYF. CDR3 DNA sequence: TGTGCTAGTGACACCCGGGACAGGGGAGAGACCCAGTACTTC.

This clone was seen a handful of times. The chain joins TRBV30 to TRBJ1-1; D remains ambiguous. V lost 5 bases to trimming and J lost 5 bases, with 12 bases between them. The CDR3 covers 12 residues. CDR1 is GTSNPN, CDR2 SVGIG, per germline (reference sequence). CDR3 protein: CAWGTARTEAFF. DNA for the CDR3: TGTGCCTGGGGAACCGCCAGGACTGAAGCTTTCTTT.

The genes are TRBV5-1 and TRBJ2-7; perhaps TRBD1 as D (6 bases). The CDR3 runs to 13 residues. Germline CDR1 SGHRS, CDR2 YFSETQ. The V and J ends lost 3 bases and 5 bases respectively, with 12 bases between them. CDR3 sequence (DNA): TGCGCCAGCAGCTCAGGGGCAGGGAACGAGCAGTACTTC. Translation: CASSSGAGNEQYF.

This rearrangement joins TRBV7-3 to TRBJ2-4; 10 nucleotides line up with TRBD1. CDR1 is SGHTA, CDR2 FQGTGA, per germline. Losses at the gene ends were 5 bases for V and 5 bases for J; bases not matched to a gene: 3. The CDR3 loop spans 14 amino acids. This CDR3 reads CASSRGQGENIQYF. The CDR3 nucleotides read TGTGCCAGCAGCCGTGGACAGGGGGAAAACATTCAGTACTTC. Based on the CDR3 plus reference TRBV7-3 and TRBJ2-4, the full variable domain is GAGVSQTPSNKVTEKGKYVELRCDPISGHTALYWYRQSLGQGPEFLIYFQGTGAADDSGLPNDRFFAVRPEGSVSTLKIQRTERGDSAVYLCASSRGQGENIQYFGAGTRLSVL.

This chain connects TRBV11-2 to TRBJ1-2, with TRBD1 matching 7 bases. The CDR3 contains 15 residues. Germline V gives CDR1 SGHAT, CDR2 FQNNGV. V lost 5 bases and J lost 5; bases outside the gene matches: 11. Here the CDR3 DNA reads TGTGCCAGCAGCATTCTCCGGGACAGTCCTTATGGCTACACCTTC. Residues: CASSILRDSPYGYTF.

The rearrangement links TRBV19 to TRBJ1-4; D not resolved. The CDR3 has 15 residues. The V and J ends lost 4 bases and 1 base respectively, with 10 bases between them. Looked up from germline, CDR1 is LNHDA and CDR2 is SQIVND (reference sequence). As DNA, the CDR3 is TGTGCCAGTAGTAACCAGGATTTAACTAATGAAAAACTGTTTTTT. Protein product: CASSNQDLTNEKLFF.

The chain uses TRBV6-6 and TRBJ1-5, with TRBD1 matching over 8 bases. CDR1 and CDR2 from the germline V gene are MNHNY and SVGAGI (reference sequence). V lost 6 bases, J lost 2 bases, and 3 bases stayed unmatched. The CDR3 has 14 amino acids. CDR3 in DNA: TGTGCCAGCAGAATGGACAGGGGCAATCAGCCCCAGCATTTT. It translates to CASRMDRGNQPQHF.

This clone turned up a few times. This chain uses TRBV19 with TRBJ1-2; 8 bases agree with TRBD1. CDR1 is LNHDA and CDR2 is SQIVND in the germline V gene (reference sequence). The CDR3 runs 14 residues. J gave up 4 bases and V 4 bases, and 5 bases lay outside the gene matches. DNA for the CDR3: TGTGCCAGTAGTAGACAGGGGTTGGTCTATGGCTACACCTTC. This encodes CASSRQGLVYGYTF.

V is TRBV4-1 and J is TRBJ1-2, with D possibly being TRBD1 (6 bases). In germline, CDR1 is MGHRA, CDR2 YSYEKL. Trimming removed 4 bases at V and 4 bases at J, with 16 bases between. This CDR3 comprises 15 residues. CDR3 in amino acids: CASSPGGGGLYGYTF. CDR3 bases: TGCGCCAGCAGCCCCGGTGGGGGCGGGCTCTATGGCTACACCTTC.

This clone was observed a few times. The chain links TRBV5-1 to TRBJ1-1; D is uncertain. Germline V gives CDR1 SGHRS, CDR2 YFSETQ. V shed 7 bases and J shed 11 bases, with 15 bases lying between them. This CDR3 contains 11 residues. CDR3 sequence: CASGNNYGAFF. The CDR3 DNA reads TGCGCCAGCGGAAATAATTACGGGGCTTTCTTT.

The chain uses TRBV11-2 and TRBJ2-7; D perhaps matches TRBD1 (6 bases). V was trimmed by 4 bases and J by 9 bases, leaving 19 bases between them. The CDR3 extends over 14 amino acids. Germline lookup yields CDR1 SGHAT and CDR2 FQNNGV. CDR3 loop: CASSSAAGVGGQYF. The DNA of the CDR3 is TGTGCCAGCAGCTCAGCAGCAGGGGTAGGAGGGCAGTACTTC.

The J gene is TRBJ2-7, the V gene TRBV7-2; TRBD2 might be the D (5 bases). Germline assignment: CDR1 SGHTA and CDR2 FQGNSA. The CDR3 has 14 residues. Trimming cost V 0 bases and J 3 bases, with 9 bases left between them. The CDR3 DNA reads as TGTGCCAGCAGCTTAGCGGGGAGTGGCTACGAGCAGTACTTC. Its translation: CASSLAGSGYEQYF.

The chain joins TRBV19 to TRBJ1-3; D might be TRBD1 (5 bases). Germline CDR1 is LNHDA and CDR2 is SQIVND (reference sequence). V gave up 5 bases and J gave up 0 bases, with 8 bases separating them. The CDR3 runs to 14 residues. CDR3: CASSDSHSGNTIYF. CDR3 nucleotides: TGTGCCAGTAGTGACAGTCACTCTGGAAACACCATATATTTT. The complete variable domain, with remaining parts taken from reference TRBV19 and TRBJ1-3, reads DGGITQSPKYLFRKEGQNVTLSCEQNLNHDAMYWYRQDPGQGLRLIYYSQIVNDFQKGDIAEGYSVSREKKESFPLTVTSAQKNPTAFYLCASSDSHSGNTIYFGEGSWLTVV.

This sequence joins TRBV3-1 (or the pseudogene TRBV3-2) and TRBJ1-3; D uncertain. The length of the CDR3 is 16 residues. Trimming removed 0 bases at V and 1 base at J, with 10 bases between. CDR1 and CDR2 (germline): LGHDT, YNNKEL (reference sequence). For the CDR3, the DNA is TGTGCCAGCAGCCAAGATCTGGCGGTTTCTGGAAACACCATATATTTT. Translation gives CASSQDLAVSGNTIYF.

This sequence joins TRBV10-3 and TRBJ2-3; TRBD2 agrees at 7 bases. V shed 5 bases and J 0 bases; nucleotides not matched to a gene: 5. The length of the CDR3 is 15 residues. Looked up from germline, CDR1 is ENHRY and CDR2 is SYGVKD. CDR3 residues: CAISKERGSTDTQYF. The DNA for the CDR3 is TGTGCCATCAGTAAAGAGCGGGGAAGCACAGATACGCAGTATTTT.

J is TRBJ1-4 and V is TRBV3-1 (or the pseudogene TRBV3-2); D not certain. The CDR3 runs 16 residues. The V end lost 0 bases, the J end lost 2 bases, and 10 bases lay between the germline ends. CDR1 is LGHDT and CDR2 is YNNKEL in the germline V gene (reference sequence). The CDR3 sequence: CASSQDQTGTNEKLFF. CDR3 DNA sequence: TGTGCCAGCAGCCAAGATCAGACGGGGACTAATGAAAAACTGTTTTTT.